Below are 14 T cell receptor beta chains sequenced from a single sample in a study of T cells in Graves' hyperthyroidism and ophthalmopathy. TCR beta CDR3 region amplification was performed from RNA transcripts. Primed by the HTBI set, a first-round RT-PCR was run on the TCR CDR3. TCRdb re-called the multiplex PCR reads with MiXCR, one entry per CDR3 protein. This sample carries more than 150,000 distinct CDR3 sequences, about 15% of them seen once, and the ten largest clones take about 31%. The sequencing input was blood. The receptors were gathered from a woman aged 45-59 years with Graves' hyperthyroidism.

In this sample, this clonotype turned up many times. This chain joins TRBV6-1 and TRBJ2-1, with TRBD2 identical over 10 bases. The CDR3 sequence is 14 residues long. Germline CDR1 reads MNHNS; CDR2 reads SASEGT. V shed 6 bases and J 9 bases; nucleotides not matched to a gene: 8. This CDR3 is CASRQAGGAREQFF. CDR3 nucleotide sequence: TGTGCCAGCAGGCAAGCGGGGGGGGCACGTGAGCAGTTCTTC.

The genes are TRBV4-2 and TRBJ1-2; D may be TRBD1 (6 bases). The CDR3 covers 16 residues. Germline V CDR1 and CDR2: LGHNA, YNFKEQ. Between the trimmed V and J ends, which lost 0 bases and 4 bases, there was a span of 15 bases. The CDR3 reads CASSQDGTGKGYGYTF. The DNA of the CDR3 is TGTGCCAGCAGCCAAGATGGAACAGGGAAGGGCTATGGCTACACCTTC.

The CDR3 coding sequence is TGCAGTGCTAGACCTAGCGGGGGGGCAAGCATCGGGGAGCTGTTTTTT. It encodes CSARPSGGASIGELFF. J is TRBJ2-2 and V is TRBV20-1; TRBD2 aligns across 12 bases. The CDR3 runs 16 residues. Germline loops: CDR1 DFQATT, CDR2 SNEGSKA (reference sequence). J was trimmed by 7 bases and V by 2 bases; bases with no gene match: 8.

The chain carries TRBV18 and TRBJ2-2, with TRBD2 matching 8 bases. CDR1 is KGHSH, CDR2 LQKENI, per germline. The CDR3 loop spans 15 amino acids. Losses at the gene ends were 2 bases for V and 11 bases for J; bases not matched to a gene: 10. The DNA of the CDR3 is TGTGCCAGCTCACCAATCGGGTCGCTAGCGGGCGAGCTGTTTTTT. Translating gives CASSPIGSLAGELFF.

V usage is TRBV19 and J usage is TRBJ1-6; D gene uncertain. The CDR3 spans 14 residues. Trimming took off 1 base at V and 11 bases at J, with 12 bases between the two ends. CDR1 and CDR2 from the germline V gene are LNHDA and SQIVND (reference sequence). CDR3 in amino acids: CASSIVGGGTPLHF. The DNA of the CDR3 is TGTGCCAGTAGTATAGTCGGAGGAGGAACACCCCTCCACTTT.

This clonotype was counted many times. The chain is built from TRBV19 and TRBJ1-5; TRBD1 is a possible D gene (5 bases). The V end was cut by 2 bases, the J end by 0 bases, with 17 bases between. Germline V gene sequence: CDR1 LNHDA, CDR2 SQIVND (reference sequence). The CDR3 is 18 amino acids. This chain's CDR3 is CASSIYGRGSTSNQPQHF. In DNA, the CDR3 is TGTGCCAGTAGTATATATGGCCGGGGGAGTACTAGCAATCAGCCCCAGCATTTT.

This clonotype was counted many times. The chain couples TRBV7-9 to TRBJ1-5; TRBD1 might be the D (5 bases). The CDR3 spans 19 residues. Germline V CDR1 and CDR2: SEHNR, FQNEAQ (reference sequence). Trimming took off 1 base at V and 0 bases at J, with 19 bases between the two ends. CDR3 protein: CASSLVGLGPEYSNQPQHF. Written as DNA, the CDR3 is TGTGCCAGCAGCTTAGTCGGTTTGGGGCCCGAATATAGCAATCAGCCCCAGCATTTT. Full variable domain (rest looked up from reference TRBV7-9 and TRBJ1-5): DTGVSQNPRHKITKRGQNVTFRCDPISEHNRLYWYRQTLGQGPEFLTYFQNEAQLEKSRLLSDRFSAERPKGSFSTLEIQRTEQGDSAMYLCASSLVGLGPEYSNQPQHFGDGTRLSIL.

There are many counts of this clonotype. V usage is TRBV6-5 and J usage is TRBJ1-1; D is unclear. The CDR3 contains 13 residues. Germline V gene lookup returns CDR1 MNHEY and CDR2 SVGAGI. The V end lost 0 bases, the J end lost 7 bases, and 9 bases lay between the germline ends. The CDR3 protein is CASSYSTGNEAFF. Here the CDR3 DNA reads TGTGCCAGCAGTTACTCGACCGGAAATGAAGCTTTCTTT.

This sequence joins TRBV5-1 and TRBJ2-7; no clear D gene. The germline V gene has CDR1 SGHRS and CDR2 YFSETQ. CDR3 length: 15 residues. Trimming cost V 2 bases and J 0 bases, with 12 bases left between them. CDR3 in DNA: TGCGCCAGCAGCTTATCGTTCGGTAGCTCCTACGAGCAGTACTTC. Its translation: CASSLSFGSSYEQYF.

This clonotype showed up many times. V and J are TRBV6-1 and TRBJ1-1, with D maybe TRBD1 (5 bases). V lost 5 bases, J lost 2 bases, and 9 bases lay in between. In germline, CDR1 is MNHNS, CDR2 SASEGT. The CDR3 contains 13 residues. The CDR3 spells CASSYGDNTEAFF. CDR3 in DNA: TGTGCCAGCAGTTATGGGGACAACACTGAAGCTTTCTTT.

This clonotype was observed at least ten times. The chain is built from TRBV20-1 and TRBJ1-5, with D hard to call. CDR3 size: 15 residues. V gave up 0 bases and J gave up 0 bases, with 9 bases separating them. CDR1 DFQATT and CDR2 SNEGSKA come from the germline V gene (reference sequence). CDR3 DNA: TGCAGTGCTAGAGATGTCAGAAGTAGCAATCAGCCCCAGCATTTT. Protein sequence: CSARDVRSSNQPQHF.

This clonotype occurred many times. The J gene is TRBJ2-7, the V gene TRBV6-1; TRBD1 agrees at 9 bases. CDR3 size: 17 residues. V lost 6 bases, J lost 1 base, and 13 bases stayed unmatched. Germline V gene data show CDR1 as MNHNS and CDR2 as SASEGT. CDR3 in DNA: TGTGCCAGCAGCCCCTCTCTCTCCGGGACAGGGTCCTACGAGCAGTACTTC. Translated: CASSPSLSGTGSYEQYF.

This clonotype was observed many times. The chain joins TRBV6-2 or TRBV6-3 to TRBJ2-2, with TRBD2 as a possible D gene (5 bases). The CDR3 covers 15 residues. Trimming removed 0 bases from V and 1 base from J, with 6 bases in between. The germline V gene encodes CDR1 MNHEY and CDR2 SVGEGT. The CDR3 is CASSYSRVNTGELFF. The CDR3 nucleotides read TGTGCCAGCAGTTACTCGCGGGTGAACACCGGGGAGCTGTTTTTT.

The gene calls are TRBV7-2 and TRBJ1-1; 7 nucleotides align to TRBD1. Germline values: CDR1 SGHTA, CDR2 FQGNSA. Trimming removed 3 bases from V and 0 bases from J; junction bases left unmatched: 7. The CDR3 runs 16 residues. The CDR3: CASSLGTAGMNTEAFF. CDR3 nucleotide sequence: TGTGCCAGCAGCTTGGGGACAGCAGGGATGAACACTGAAGCTTTCTTT.